This entry is about one T cell receptor beta chain. Its antigen is unidentified. At one of its ends the junction is not consistent with the germline gene, which may arise from a read error. Germline V gene sequence: CDR1 DFQATT, CDR2 SNEGSKA (reference sequence). The CDR3 runs 14 residues. Extracted total RNA amounted to at least 5.5 micrograms for each sample. The sample originates from a study of blood T cells in healthy people across ages. Study-level points and caveats: With naive T cell percentage, TCR beta diversity showed a strong correlation.

Primed by a sample-barcoded 5' primer and a J-beta primer mix, a second PCR proceeded for about 6 to 12 cycles. Paired-end reads containing CDR3 totaled no fewer than 3 million for each sample. MiXCR was run by TCRdb on the 5' RACE reads, yielding one entry per CDR3 protein. In the table there are some 750,000 distinct CDR3 sequences, 22% of which are singletons. The TCR comes from a man in his sixties or seventies in good health. The sequenced material came from blood. V gene TRBV20-1 combines with J gene TRBJ2-1; the match to TRBD2 covers 10 bases. The end of the DNA aligns better with TRBJ2-5, so the J call may be wrong. DNA for the CDR3: TGCGGTGCCCCGGCTAGCGGGGGTGGGGAGACCCAGTACTTC. Translation: CGAPASGGGETQYF.